This T cell receptor (beta chain) was captured in a study of T cells after yellow fever vaccination. The sample holds a few counts of this clonotype. TCRdb re-analysed the 5' RACE reads in MiXCR, keeping a single row per CDR3 protein. Of some 400,000 distinct CDR3 sequences listed, around 20% were seen once; the top ten hold about a sixth. Between the trimmed V and J ends, which lost 1 base and 5 bases, there was a span of 14 bases. The V gene's germline CDR1 is SGHTA and CDR2 FQGNSA. This CDR3 contains 15 residues. The TCR comes from a man aged 18 to 30 who received the YFV17D yellow fever vaccine. V is TRBV7-2 and J is TRBJ2-5, with D possibly called TRBD1 or TRBD2 (5 bases each). The sample here was PBMCs, taken before the yellow fever booster vaccination. CDR3 residues: CASSLGGHRGETQYF. Written as DNA, the CDR3 is TGTGCCAGCAGCTTAGGAGGACACCGGGGTGAGACCCAGTACTTC.